The sequence of this TCR beta chain was determined in a study of blood T cell repertoires in COVID-19. Study context: COVID-19 samples, acute and convalescent, were from the United States, Italy and Spain. In each case, the material was cDNA or gDNA derived from T cells, B-cell-depleted T cells, or PBMCs.

In the original analysis: Estimation of nucleated cell counts relied on the amplification of reference gene primers. This table comes from immunoSEQ multiplex PCR, and its TCRdb copy is limited to in-frame clones, with some not included. The V and J calls and clone size come from that table; D and trimming were worked out from the DNA. Of tens of thousands of clones listed, approximately 86% are singletons. The CDR3 consists of 17 residues. CDR1 is MNHNS and CDR2 is SASEGT in the germline V gene. The V and J ends lost 1 base and 6 bases respectively, with 18 bases between them. Input material: peripheral blood. The source is a man aged 40-50 years with acute or convalescent COVID-19. V and J are TRBV6-1 and TRBJ2-2, with D hard to call. The CDR3 here is CASSEVVLYPSPGELFF. The CDR3 bases are TGTGCCAGCAGTGAAGTGGTCCTTTACCCGAGTCCCGGGGAGCTGTTTTTT.